This T cell receptor (beta chain) derives from a study of blood T cell repertoires in COVID-19. Background on the study: Spain, Italy and the United States supplied samples that represented acute and convalescent COVID-19. In each case, the material was cDNA or gDNA derived from T cells, B-cell-depleted T cells, or PBMCs.

How the authors handled the data: Reference gene primer amplification in the assay estimated nucleated cell counts. The table came from immunoSEQ multiplex PCR; TCRdb's copy has only in-frame clones and leaves some out. Clone size and V and J calls were adopted from that table, with D and trimming inferred from the DNA. The sample lists around 130,000 clones, 82% seen once, with roughly 3.9% in the top ten. Germline V gene data show CDR1 as GTSNPN and CDR2 as SVGIG (reference sequence). Trimming left V 2 bases short and J 5 bases short, with 22 bases between. The CDR3 extends over 16 amino acids. This chain connects TRBV30 to TRBJ2-7; D may be TRBD2 (7 bases). This TCR derives from an elderly woman with acute or convalescent COVID-19. The sequencing input was peripheral blood. The CDR3 loop is CAWSPLGGLPPDEQYF. The CDR3 DNA reads TGTGCCTGGAGTCCCCTCGGGGGGCTCCCCCCCGACGAGCAGTACTTC.